The 31 T cell receptor beta chains below were found in one sample sequenced in a study of cytomegalovirus exposure and HLA in healthy donors. The repertoire was sequenced with immunoSEQ multiplex PCR; TCRdb's copy has only in-frame clones and lacks some. The sample includes 73,000 or so clones, approximately 94% seen only once; the top ten take around 3.5%. Specimen: PBMCs. These receptors were collected from a woman aged 18 to 35 in good health and CMV-seropositive.

V usage is TRBV28 and J usage is TRBJ1-2; D may be TRBD1 (5 bases). Trimming removed 4 bases at V and 0 bases at J, with 9 bases between. Germline V gene data show CDR1 as MDHEN and CDR2 as SYDVKM. This CDR3 region has 14 residues. The CDR3 DNA sequence: TGTGCCAGCAGTTGGGGGGAGACTAACTATGGCTACACCTTC. This translates into CASSWGETNYGYTF.

The chain couples TRBV21-1 to TRBJ1-2; the table's TRBD1 call for D was not verified on the DNA. TRBV21-1 is a recognized pseudogene. This CDR3 has 15 residues. Here the CDR3 DNA reads TGTGCCAGCAGCAAGGTCGAAACAGGGGACTATGGCTACACCTTC. Encoded protein: CASSKVETGDYGYTF.

As DNA, the CDR3 is TGTGCCAGCAGTTATGACAGAACCACAGATACGCAGTATTTT. Protein product: CASSYDRTTDTQYF. The chain combines TRBV28 with TRBJ2-3; weak D call: TRBD1 (5 bases). The germline V gene encodes CDR1 MDHEN and CDR2 SYDVKM. This CDR3 region has 14 residues. V shed 4 bases and J shed 2 bases, with 10 bases lying between them.

The rearrangement links TRBV19 to TRBJ2-2; 9 bases agree with TRBD2. The CDR3 spans 17 residues. The junction had 5 bases not matched to a gene; V was cut back by 3 bases and J by 0 bases. Germline V gene sequence: CDR1 LNHDA, CDR2 SQIVND (reference sequence). CDR3 DNA: TGTGCCAGTAGTATTCGAGCTAGCGGGGCGAACACCGGGGAGCTGTTTTTT. This translates into CASSIRASGANTGELFF.

The chain employs TRBV5-1 and TRBJ1-3, with D tentatively TRBD1 (6 bases). Germline values: CDR1 SGHRS, CDR2 YFSETQ. V was pared by 0 bases and J by 2 bases, with 9 bases between. The CDR3 loop spans 15 amino acids. The CDR3 region is CASSLGAGAGNTIYF. The CDR3 region has the DNA TGCGCCAGCAGCTTGGGTGCAGGGGCTGGAAACACCATATATTTT.

This clone occurred once. This chain links TRBV7-2 with TRBJ1-1, with 9 bases aligning to TRBD1. Losses at the gene ends were 5 bases for V and 4 bases for J; bases not matched to a gene: 8. The CDR3 extends over 15 amino acids. CDR1 and CDR2 from the germline V gene are SGHTA and FQGNSA. CDR3 nucleotides: TGTGCCAGCAGCAACCACAGGGGGCATCGCACTGAAGCTTTCTTT. This codes for CASSNHRGHRTEAFF.

J is TRBJ1-5 and V is TRBV28; no firm D call. This CDR3 comprises 15 residues. Germline CDR1 and CDR2: MDHEN and SYDVKM. V gave up 2 bases and J gave up 1 base, with 9 bases separating them. The CDR3 DNA reads as TGTGCCAGCAGTTTACGGGGATGGAGCAATCAGCCCCAGCATTTT. Protein sequence: CASSLRGWSNQPQHF.

The J gene is TRBJ2-3, the V gene TRBV27; D perhaps matches TRBD2 (5 bases). The CDR3 is 12 residues long. Germline lookup yields CDR1 MNHEY and CDR2 SMNVEV (reference sequence). Trimming stripped 2 bases from V and 9 bases from J, with 9 bases between. CDR3 sequence: CASSLKGDTQYF. In nucleotides, the CDR3 is TGTGCCAGCAGTTTAAAGGGAGACACGCAGTATTTT.

The chain combines TRBV19 with TRBJ1-4, with D possibly being TRBD1 (5 bases). The CDR3 totals 15 residues. Trimming took 5 bases from V and 2 from J, leaving 12 bases between them. Per the germline V gene, CDR1 is LNHDA and CDR2 is SQIVND (reference sequence). CDR3 DNA: TGTGCCAGTAGTTCTTCCAGGGCCACTAATGAAAAACTGTTTTTT. This sequence encodes CASSSSRATNEKLFF.

The chain combines TRBV10-3 with TRBJ2-2; TRBD2 agrees at 8 bases. Germline V gene data show CDR1 as ENHRY and CDR2 as SYGVKD. The junction had 20 bases not matched to a gene; V was cut back by 0 bases and J by 2 bases. This CDR3 comprises 22 residues. The DNA of the CDR3 is TGTGCCATCAGTGAGTCAATCTTAACTCGCAGCACTAGCGGCACCAACACCGGGGAGCTGTTTTTT. Encoded protein: CAISESILTRSTSGTNTGELFF.

This sequence joins TRBV29-1 and TRBJ1-3, with 7 nucleotides matching TRBD1. Trimming took 6 bases from V and 1 from J; bases not matched to a gene: 6. The germline gives CDR1 SQVTM, CDR2 ANQGSEA. The CDR3 is 14 residues long. The CDR3, as DNA: TGCAGCGTCGCCGCAGGGGGTTCTGGAAACACCATATATTTT. Translation: CSVAAGGSGNTIYF.

V is TRBV27 and J is TRBJ1-2, with 12 positions matching TRBD1. Germline V lookup: CDR1 MNHEY, CDR2 SMNVEV (reference sequence). This CDR3 has 15 amino acids. Trimming removed 1 base from V and 7 bases from J; junction bases left unmatched: 4. The CDR3 DNA follows: TGTGCCAGCAGTTTATTGGGGACAGGGGGCTCTGGCTACACCTTC. It yields the protein CASSLLGTGGSGYTF.

The chain combines TRBV7-8 with TRBJ2-1; 7 bases are a match to TRBD2. Germline loops: CDR1 SGHVS, CDR2 FQNEAQ. The V and J ends lost 4 bases and 0 bases, in that order; junction bases with no gene match: 9. This CDR3 contains 17 residues. CDR3 bases: TGTGCCAGCAGCTCCTATAGCGGGCAGAGCTCCTACAATGAGCAGTTCTTC. Amino acids: CASSSYSGQSSYNEQFF.

The chain has TRBV5-1 and TRBJ2-3; 7 positions agree with TRBD1. The CDR3 length is 14 residues. Losses at the gene ends were 4 bases for V and 3 bases for J; bases not matched to a gene: 5. The germline CDR1 and CDR2 sequences are SGHRS and YFSETQ. The CDR3 sequence: CASSTPGQTDTQYF. CDR3 DNA: TGCGCCAGCAGCACGCCGGGACAGACAGATACGCAGTATTTT.

The CDR3 nucleotides are TGTGCCAGTACGGGACAATACGGCTCCTATAATTCACCCCTCCACTTT. Translated: CASTGQYGSYNSPLHF. The chain links TRBV19 to TRBJ1-6; perhaps TRBD1 as D (6 bases). CDR3 length: 16 residues. With 7 bases removed from V and 0 bases from J, the gap between germline ends came to 13 bases. Germline CDR1 LNHDA, CDR2 SQIVND (reference sequence).

The gene calls are TRBV9 and TRBJ2-5; 13 bases agree with TRBD2. Losses at the gene ends were 3 bases for V and 5 bases for J; bases not matched to a gene: 1. From germline, CDR1 is SGDLS and CDR2 YYNGEE. The CDR3 loop spans 14 amino acids. CDR3 sequence (DNA): TGTGCCAGCAGCGAGGGACTAGCGGGGGAGACCCAGTACTTC. It encodes CASSEGLAGETQYF.

The gene calls are TRBV9 and TRBJ2-5, with TRBD2 identical over 11 bases. With V trimmed by 2 bases and J by 5 bases, 5 bases remained unmatched. The germline CDR1 and CDR2 sequences are SGDLS and YYNGEE. The CDR3 loop spans 15 amino acids. CDR3 loop: CASSVSLAGVETQYF. CDR3 DNA: TGTGCCAGCAGCGTGTCACTAGCGGGAGTTGAGACCCAGTACTTC.

The chain couples TRBV29-1 to TRBJ2-1, with TRBD2 matching 11 bases. The junction had 0 bases not matched to a gene; V was cut back by 6 bases and J by 5 bases. The CDR3 is 12 residues long. Germline V gives CDR1 SQVTM, CDR2 ANQGSEA. Written as DNA, the CDR3 is TGCAGCGTGGGACTAGCGGACAATGAGCAGTTCTTC. This translates into CSVGLADNEQFF.

The chain carries TRBV6-4 and TRBJ2-2; 8 bases align to TRBD2. The CDR3 sequence is 15 residues long. In germline, CDR1 is MRHNA, CDR2 SNTAGT. Trimming cost V 4 bases and J 0 bases; bases outside gene matches: 1. CDR3 bases: TGTGCCAGCAGTGCGACTAGCGCGAACACCGGGGAGCTGTTTTTT. Encoded protein: CASSATSANTGELFF.

The chain has TRBV2 and TRBJ2-5; D might be TRBD2 (5 bases). The J call may be faulty, since TRBJ2-7 better matches the DNA end. CDR1 and CDR2 from the germline V gene are SNHLY and FYNNEI. This CDR3 comprises 13 residues. The DNA of the CDR3 is TGTGCCAGCAGTGCGGGGATCTCCTACGAGCAGTACTTC. It specifies CASSAGISYEQYF.

The chain uses TRBV5-6 and TRBJ2-2, with a tentative D call TRBD2 (6 bases). The CDR3 totals 15 residues. From germline, CDR1 is SGHDT and CDR2 YYEEEE. V gave up 2 bases and J gave up 3 bases, with 11 bases separating them. The CDR3 loop is CASSFNREYTGELFF. DNA for the CDR3: TGTGCCAGCAGCTTTAATCGGGAGTACACCGGGGAGCTGTTTTTT.

V usage is TRBV29-1 and J usage is TRBJ2-1; 8 bases are shared with TRBD1. CDR1 is SQVTM and CDR2 is ANQGSEA in the germline V gene. There are 15 residues in the CDR3. The ends lost 6 bases at V and 0 bases at J; junction bases unmatched: 7. Here the CDR3 DNA reads TGCAGCGTGAATTTACAGGGGGGCTCCTACAATGAGCAGTTCTTC. As protein: CSVNLQGGSYNEQFF.

The chain carries TRBV11-3 and TRBJ2-3, with D possibly matching TRBD2 (6 bases). V lost 1 base to trimming and J lost 4 bases, with 15 bases between them. Per the germline V gene, CDR1 is SGHNT and CDR2 is YENEEA. This CDR3 has 16 amino acids. The CDR3 DNA follows: TGTGCCAGCAGCTTAGGCGGGGCAAGAAAGCCAGATACGCAGTATTTT. Encoded protein: CASSLGGARKPDTQYF.

This chain joins TRBV4-2 and TRBJ2-7, with D maybe TRBD1 (6 bases). The V gene's germline CDR1 is LGHNA and CDR2 YNFKEQ. Trimming stripped 4 bases from V and 4 bases from J, with 20 bases between. The CDR3 consists of 16 residues. CDR3 sequence: CASSRTAGPSGYEQYF. DNA for the CDR3: TGTGCCAGCAGCCGGACAGCCGGGCCCAGCGGTTACGAGCAGTACTTC.

V is TRBV20-1 and J is TRBJ1-2; D is undetermined. Germline CDR1 reads DFQATT; CDR2 reads SNEGSKA (reference sequence). V was pared by 6 bases and J by 5 bases, with 10 bases between. The CDR3 is 11 residues long. The CDR3 bases are TGCAGTGCCGTCCGGACTTATGGCTACACCTTC. It translates to CSAVRTYGYTF.

The gene calls are TRBV28 and TRBJ2-5, with TRBD1 identical over 9 bases. Germline assignment: CDR1 MDHEN and CDR2 SYDVKM. The CDR3 is 17 amino acids. Trimming at V came to 1 base and at J to 2 bases, leaving 8 bases not matched to a gene. This CDR3 reads CASSLSLTGGHQETQYF. CDR3 coding DNA: TGTGCCAGCAGTTTATCGTTGACAGGGGGGCATCAAGAGACCCAGTACTTC. Full variable domain (outside the CDR3, taken from reference TRBV28 and TRBJ2-5): DVKVTQSSRYLVKRTGEKVFLECVQDMDHENMFWYRQDPGLGLRLIYFSYDVKMKEKGDIPEGYSVSREKKERFSLILESASTNQTSMYLCASSLSLTGGHQETQYFGPGTRLLVL.

This chain joins TRBV5-1 and TRBJ2-1; the match to TRBD2 covers 13 bases. With V trimmed by 3 bases and J by 6 bases, 3 bases remained unmatched. Germline-derived CDR1 and CDR2 are SGHRS and YFSETQ. The CDR3 runs to 15 residues. The CDR3 protein is CASSSTSGRFNEQFF. In DNA form, the CDR3 reads TGCGCCAGCAGCTCGACTAGCGGGAGGTTCAATGAGCAGTTCTTC.

The chain uses TRBV7-2 and TRBJ2-7; 9 bases fit TRBD1. V lost 5 bases, J lost 3 bases, and 17 bases stayed unmatched. This CDR3 has 18 amino acids. The germline V gene has CDR1 SGHTA and CDR2 FQGNSA. The CDR3 loop is CASSRTASTGGWIYEQYF. Written as DNA, the CDR3 is TGTGCCAGCAGCCGGACAGCTTCAACAGGGGGCTGGATCTACGAGCAGTACTTC.

This rearrangement joins TRBV5-5 to TRBJ2-1, with TRBD1 as a possible D gene (6 bases). V was shortened by 4 bases and J by 4 bases, with 9 bases between the two germline ends. The CDR3 covers 13 residues. CDR1 is SGHKS and CDR2 is YYEKEE in the germline V gene (reference sequence). In nucleotides, the CDR3 is TGTGCCAGCAGCCCAGGACAGTACAATGAGCAGTTCTTC. The encoded protein is CASSPGQYNEQFF.

The chain combines TRBV15 with TRBJ1-4; possible D gene TRBD1, 6 bases. Trimming pared 2 bases from V and 0 bases from J, leaving 7 bases between. Per the germline V gene, CDR1 is LNHNV and CDR2 is YYDKDF (reference sequence). CDR3 length: 15 residues. The DNA for the CDR3 is TGTGCCACCAGCAGAAGGACAGCAACTAATGAAAAACTGTTTTTT. It encodes CATSRRTATNEKLFF.

The genes are TRBV6-1 and TRBJ1-2; D unclear. The CDR3 has 13 residues. With 4 bases removed from V and 2 bases from J, the gap between germline ends came to 8 bases. Germline-derived CDR1 and CDR2 are MNHNS and SASEGT. The CDR3 DNA sequence: TGTGCCAGCAGTGTGGCAAACAACTATGGCTACACCTTC. Amino acids: CASSVANNYGYTF.